Listed here are 8 T cell receptor beta chains from one sample, sequenced in a study of blood T cell repertoires in COVID-19. Profiling relied on immunoSEQ multiplex PCR, and the TCRdb table lists in-frame clones only, not all of them. The sample includes 45,000 to 65,000 clones, roughly 90% of them seen just once. The source material was peripheral blood. All receptors derive from an elderly man with active or convalescent COVID-19.

This clone was recorded once. As DNA, the CDR3 is TGTGCCAGCAGCGTAGCTTTGGGACAGGCTAATGAAAAACTGTTTTTT. This gives the protein CASSVALGQANEKLFF. The chain is built from TRBV9 and TRBJ1-4; 8 bases are shared with TRBD1. Germline CDR1 and CDR2: SGDLS and YYNGEE. J lost 3 bases, V lost 0 bases, and 4 bases had no gene match. The CDR3 loop spans 16 amino acids.

With regard to this clone: Other DNA variants within this sample encode the same CDR3. The rearrangement joins TRBV2 to TRBJ1-3; TRBD1 agrees at 7 bases. CDR3 length equals 14 residues. Germline V gene data show CDR1 as SNHLY and CDR2 as FYNNEI. V shed 6 bases and J 0 bases; nucleotides not matched to a gene: 2. CDR3 DNA sequence: TGTGCCAGCAGGGGGACAGTCTCTGGAAACACCATATATTTT. This sequence encodes CASRGTVSGNTIYF.

The rearrangement uses TRBV9 and TRBJ1-2; possible D gene TRBD1, 6 bases. The length of the CDR3 is 15 residues. The germline V and J ends were trimmed by 4 bases and 2 bases, with 15 bases remaining between them. The V gene's germline CDR1 is SGDLS and CDR2 YYNGEE. CDR3 protein: CASSTHGTLNYGYTF. CDR3 bases: TGTGCCAGCAGCACCCACGGGACACTCAACTATGGCTACACCTTC.

The chain links TRBV7-6 to TRBJ2-2, with a weak D call TRBD1 (5 bases). CDR1 SGHVS and CDR2 FNYEAQ come from the germline V gene. This CDR3 is 15 amino acids long. Trimming left V 1 base short and J 6 bases short, with 12 bases between. CDR3 region: CASSLGGQGSGELFF. CDR3 coding DNA: TGTGCCAGCAGCTTAGGGGGTCAGGGCTCCGGGGAGCTGTTTTTT.

This rearrangement joins TRBV9 to TRBJ2-3, with D perhaps matching TRBD2 (6 bases). The CDR3 contains 16 residues. V shed 0 bases and J shed 6 bases, with 17 bases lying between them. The V gene's germline CDR1 is SGDLS and CDR2 YYNGEE. CDR3 region: CASSVAAAGPEDTQYF. For the CDR3, the DNA is TGTGCCAGCAGCGTAGCTGCGGCGGGGCCCGAGGATACGCAGTATTTT.

This clone appeared once. The chain combines TRBV7-9 with TRBJ1-1; D is perhaps TRBD1 (5 bases). Between the trimmed V and J ends, which lost 3 bases and 6 bases, there was a span of 11 bases. CDR1 SEHNR and CDR2 FQNEAQ come from the germline V gene (reference sequence). This CDR3 region has 13 residues. CDR3 region: CASSLQGMAEAFF. CDR3 sequence (DNA): TGTGCCAGCAGCTTGCAGGGAATGGCTGAAGCTTTCTTT. Drawing the rest from reference TRBV7-9 and TRBJ1-1, the complete variable domain is DTGVSQNPRHKITKRGQNVTFRCDPISEHNRLYWYRQTLGQGPEFLTYFQNEAQLEKSRLLSDRFSAERPKGSFSTLEIQRTEQGDSAMYLCASSLQGMAEAFFGQGTRLTVV.

The rearrangement uses TRBV19 and TRBJ1-4, with D unclear. V lost 6 bases, J lost 7 bases, and 12 bases lay in between. From germline, CDR1 is LNHDA and CDR2 SQIVND (reference sequence). The CDR3 runs 13 residues. For the CDR3, the DNA is TGTGCCAGTAGCCGGGTAAGAGGTGAAAAACTGTTTTTT. Translated, it gives CASSRVRGEKLFF.

This chain uses TRBV7-3 with TRBJ2-6; 9 positions agree with TRBD1. Trimming at V came to 5 bases and at J to 0 bases, leaving 8 bases not matched to a gene. Germline-derived CDR1 and CDR2 are SGHTA and FQGTGA. The CDR3 is 18 residues long. CDR3 protein: CASSRAGQGSSGANVLTF. As DNA, the CDR3 is TGTGCCAGCAGCCGGGCGGGACAGGGCTCCTCTGGGGCCAACGTCCTGACTTTC.